This T cell receptor beta chain was found in a study of T cell repertoires in cytomegalovirus infection. Turning to this clonotype: Its antigen is currently unknown.

TCRdb recomputed calls from the reads with MiXCR, one row per CDR3 protein. This sample has hundreds of thousands of distinct CDR3 sequences, with around 35% found just once. Findings and limits, study-wide: HLA-C-restricted CMV-specific TCR beta clonotypes prevailed in the ex vivo response.

The origin of this receptor is a human donor in good health (CMV status not recorded). Some clones in this sample may be carry-over from other donors' samples. The sample was cultured PBMCs, taken from culture after CMV antigen stimulation.

The CDR3 DNA is TGTGCCAGCAGCCCGGGGGACAGAAACACCATATATTTT. This codes for CASSPGDRNTIYF. The chain combines TRBV7-2 with TRBJ1-3; tentative D call: TRBD1 (6 bases). Germline assignment: CDR1 SGHTA and CDR2 FQGNSA. This CDR3 has 13 amino acids. Trimming took off 5 bases at V and 5 bases at J, with 10 bases between the two ends.